This is a list of T cell receptor beta chains from one sample in a study of blood T cells in healthy people across ages. A single record per CDR3 protein comes from TCRdb applying MiXCR to the 5' RACE reads. The table has fewer than 1,000,000 distinct CDR3 sequences, approximately 44% seen once. The sample taken for sequencing was blood. The receptors were gathered from a man aged 55 to 70 in good health. Both conserved end residues are part of each CDR3. Fields, in order: D gene, J gene, V gene, clone size, CDR3 protein, CDR3 DNA. D genes are given only for firm matches. Clone size is stated in some rows and not others, as once, few, many or a class when expanded.

- | TRBJ1-2 | TRBV30 | few | CAWWKTPYGYTF | TGTGCCTGGTGGAAGACACCCTATGGCTACACCTTC
TRBD2 | TRBJ2-1 | TRBV15 | many | CATRGTSGLNEQFF | TGTGCCACGAGGGGGACTAGCGGCCTCAATGAGCAGTTCTTC
- | TRBJ1-2 | TRBV7-9 | - | CASGVEPDYGYTF | TGTGCCAGCGGCGTAGAGCCGGATTATGGCTACACCTTC
- | TRBJ2-7 | TRBV28 | few | CASQRTSSYEQYF | TGTGCCAGCCAGAGGACATCCAGCTACGAGCAGTACTTC
- | TRBJ2-1 | TRBV7-9 | - | CASSTLGDSYNEQFF | TGTGCCAGCAGCACGCTGGGGGACTCCTACAATGAGCAGTTCTTC
TRBD2 | TRBJ2-1 | TRBV12-3/TRBV12-4 | once | CASSLYKTSGGYNEQFF | TGTGCCAGCAGTCTTTACAAGACTAGCGGGGGGTACAATGAGCAGTTCTTC
TRBD2 | TRBJ2-2 | TRBV2 | - | CASSEALQFWLAGSPNTGELFF | TGTGCCAGCAGTGAAGCGCTTCAATTTTGGCTAGCGGGGAGCCCGAACACCGGGGAGCTGTTTTTT
- | TRBJ2-4 | TRBV7-2 | - | CASSLVLQGRDIQYF | TGTGCCAGCAGCTTAGTTTTGCAGGGTCGGGACATTCAGTACTTC
- | TRBJ1-1 | TRBV11-2 | once | CASSYSRAEAFF | TGTGCCAGCAGCTACTCCAGGGCTGAAGCTTTCTTT
TRBD2 | TRBJ2-5 | TRBV11-2 | - | CASSLDRPGGTGETQYF | TGTGCCAGCAGCTTAGATCGACCGGGGGGGACGGGGGAGACCCAGTACTTC